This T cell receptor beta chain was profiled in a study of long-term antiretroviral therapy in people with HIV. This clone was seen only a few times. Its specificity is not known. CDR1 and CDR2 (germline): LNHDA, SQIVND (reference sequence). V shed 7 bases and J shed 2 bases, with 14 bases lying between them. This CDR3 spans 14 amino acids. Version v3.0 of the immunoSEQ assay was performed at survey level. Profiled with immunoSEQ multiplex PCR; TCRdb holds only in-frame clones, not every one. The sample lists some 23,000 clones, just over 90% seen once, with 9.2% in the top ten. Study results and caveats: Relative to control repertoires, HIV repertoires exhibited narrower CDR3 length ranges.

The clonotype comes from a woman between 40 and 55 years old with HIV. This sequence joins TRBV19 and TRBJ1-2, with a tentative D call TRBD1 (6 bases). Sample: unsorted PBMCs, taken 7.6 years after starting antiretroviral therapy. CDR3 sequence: CASKVQDSNYGYTF. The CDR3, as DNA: TGTGCCAGTAAGGTCCAGGACAGCAACTATGGCTACACCTTC.